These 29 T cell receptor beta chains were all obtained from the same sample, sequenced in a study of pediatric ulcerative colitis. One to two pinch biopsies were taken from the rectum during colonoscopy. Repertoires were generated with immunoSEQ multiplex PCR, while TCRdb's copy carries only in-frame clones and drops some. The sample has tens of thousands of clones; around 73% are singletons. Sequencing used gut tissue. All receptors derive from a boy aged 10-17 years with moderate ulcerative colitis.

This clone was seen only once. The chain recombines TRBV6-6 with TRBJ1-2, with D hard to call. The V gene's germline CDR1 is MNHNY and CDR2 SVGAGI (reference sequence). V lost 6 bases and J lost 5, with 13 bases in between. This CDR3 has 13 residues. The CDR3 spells CASRDGSIYGYTF. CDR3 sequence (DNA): TGTGCCAGCAGGGATGGGTCTATATATGGCTACACCTTC.

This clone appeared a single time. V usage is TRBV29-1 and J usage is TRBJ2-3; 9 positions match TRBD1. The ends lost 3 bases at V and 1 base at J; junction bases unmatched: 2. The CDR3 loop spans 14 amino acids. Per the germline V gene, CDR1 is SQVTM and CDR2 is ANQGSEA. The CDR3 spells CSVEGQGGTDTQYF. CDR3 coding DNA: TGCAGCGTTGAGGGACAGGGTGGCACAGATACGCAGTATTTT.

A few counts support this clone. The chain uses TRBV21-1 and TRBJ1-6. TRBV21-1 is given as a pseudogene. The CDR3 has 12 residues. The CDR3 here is CASHPGNSPLHF. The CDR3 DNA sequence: TGTGCCAGTCACCCCGGGAATTCACCCCTCCACTTT.

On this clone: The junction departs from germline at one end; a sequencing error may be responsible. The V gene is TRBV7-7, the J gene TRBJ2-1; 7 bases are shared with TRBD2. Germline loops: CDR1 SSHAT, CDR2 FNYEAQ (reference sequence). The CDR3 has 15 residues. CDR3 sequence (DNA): TGTGCTAGCAGCCGAAGACGGGGGGAGGGCAATGAGCAGTTCTTC. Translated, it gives CASSRRRGEGNEQFF.

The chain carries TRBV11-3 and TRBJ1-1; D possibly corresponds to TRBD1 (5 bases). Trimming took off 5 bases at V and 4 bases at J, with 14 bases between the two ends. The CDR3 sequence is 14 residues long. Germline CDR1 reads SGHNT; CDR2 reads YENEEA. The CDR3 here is CASSGQEGPTEAFF. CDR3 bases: TGTGCCAGCAGCGGGCAAGAGGGACCCACTGAAGCTTTCTTT.

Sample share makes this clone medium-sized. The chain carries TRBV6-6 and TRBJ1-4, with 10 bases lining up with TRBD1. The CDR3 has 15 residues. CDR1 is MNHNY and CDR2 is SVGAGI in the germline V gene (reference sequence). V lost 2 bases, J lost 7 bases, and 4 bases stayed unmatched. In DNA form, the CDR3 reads TGTGCCAGCAGTTACCGACAGGGGGCGCGTGAAAAACTGTTTTTT. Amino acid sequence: CASSYRQGAREKLFF.

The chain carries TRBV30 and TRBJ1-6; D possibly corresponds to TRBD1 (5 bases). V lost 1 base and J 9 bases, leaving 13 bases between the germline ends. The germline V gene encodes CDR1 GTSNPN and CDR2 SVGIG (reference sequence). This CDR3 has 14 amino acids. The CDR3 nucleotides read TGTGCCTGGAGTGCATTTGGGGGTTTTTCACCCCTCCACTTT. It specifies CAWSAFGGFSPLHF. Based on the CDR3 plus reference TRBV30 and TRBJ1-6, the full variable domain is SQTIHQWPATLVQPVGSPLSLECTVEGTSNPNLYWYRQAAGRGLQLLFYSVGIGQISSEVPQNLSASRPQDRQFILSSKKLLLSDSGFYLCAWSAFGGFSPLHFGNGTRLTVT.

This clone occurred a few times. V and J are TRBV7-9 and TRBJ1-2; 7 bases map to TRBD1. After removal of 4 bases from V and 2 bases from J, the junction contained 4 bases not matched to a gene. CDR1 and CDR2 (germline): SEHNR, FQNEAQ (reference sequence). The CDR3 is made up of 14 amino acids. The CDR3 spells CASSSLGQNYGYTF. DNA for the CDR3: TGTGCCAGCAGCTCACTGGGACAGAACTATGGCTACACCTTC.

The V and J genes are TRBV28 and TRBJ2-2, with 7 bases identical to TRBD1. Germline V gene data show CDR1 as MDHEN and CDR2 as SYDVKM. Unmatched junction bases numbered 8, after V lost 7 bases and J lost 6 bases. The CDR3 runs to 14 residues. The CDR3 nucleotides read TGTGCCAGCAAGGGGGCCTCACCCGCCGGGGAGCTGTTTTTT. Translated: CASKGASPAGELFF.

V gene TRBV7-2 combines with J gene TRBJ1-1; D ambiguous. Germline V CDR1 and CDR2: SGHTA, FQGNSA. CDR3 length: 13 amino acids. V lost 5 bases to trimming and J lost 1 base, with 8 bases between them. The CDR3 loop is CASSPRGNTEAFF. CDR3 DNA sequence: TGTGCCAGCAGCCCACGGGGGAACACTGAAGCTTTCTTT.

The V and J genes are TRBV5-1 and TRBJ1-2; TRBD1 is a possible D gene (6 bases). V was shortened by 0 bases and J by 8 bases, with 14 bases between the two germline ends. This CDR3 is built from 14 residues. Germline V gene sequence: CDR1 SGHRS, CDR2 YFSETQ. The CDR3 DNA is TGCGCCAGCAGCTTGGGGCAGGGGTATGGGGGCTACACCTTC. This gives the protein CASSLGQGYGGYTF.

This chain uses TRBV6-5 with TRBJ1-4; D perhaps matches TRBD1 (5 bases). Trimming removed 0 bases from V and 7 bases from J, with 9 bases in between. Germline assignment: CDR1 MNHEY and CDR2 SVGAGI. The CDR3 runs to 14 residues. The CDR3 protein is CASSYSETVEKLFF. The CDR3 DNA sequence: TGTGCCAGCAGTTACTCAGAGACAGTTGAAAAACTGTTTTTT.

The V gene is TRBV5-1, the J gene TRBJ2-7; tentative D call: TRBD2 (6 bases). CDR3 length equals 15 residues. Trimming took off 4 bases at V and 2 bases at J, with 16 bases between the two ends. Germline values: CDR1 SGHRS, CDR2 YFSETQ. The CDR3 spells CASSLGGTTAYEQYF. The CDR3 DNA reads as TGCGCCAGCAGCCTCGGGGGAACGACTGCCTACGAGCAGTACTTC.

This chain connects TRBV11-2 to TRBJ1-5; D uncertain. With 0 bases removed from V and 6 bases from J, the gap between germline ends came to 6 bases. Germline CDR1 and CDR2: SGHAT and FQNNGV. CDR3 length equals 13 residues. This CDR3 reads CASSLDPGQPQHF. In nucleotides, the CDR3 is TGTGCCAGCAGCTTAGATCCGGGTCAGCCCCAGCATTTT.

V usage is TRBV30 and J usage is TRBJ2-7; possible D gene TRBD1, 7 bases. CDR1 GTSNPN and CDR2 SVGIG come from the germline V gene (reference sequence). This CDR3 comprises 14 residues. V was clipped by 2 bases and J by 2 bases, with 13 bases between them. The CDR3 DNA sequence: TGTGCCTGGAGTCGTCAGGGGGGTACCTACGAGCAGTACTTC. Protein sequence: CAWSRQGGTYEQYF.

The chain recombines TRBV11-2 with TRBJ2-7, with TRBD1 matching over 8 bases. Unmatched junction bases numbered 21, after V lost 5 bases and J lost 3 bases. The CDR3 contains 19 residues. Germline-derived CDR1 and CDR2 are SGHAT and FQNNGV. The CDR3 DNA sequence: TGTGCCAGCAGCCCCAAGGGCCCCGGGACAGGCCTTTTTAACTACGAGCAGTACTTC. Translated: CASSPKGPGTGLFNYEQYF. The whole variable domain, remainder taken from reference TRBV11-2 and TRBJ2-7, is EAGVAQSPRYKIIEKRQSVAFWCNPISGHATLYWYQQILGQGPKLLIQFQNNGVVDDSQLPKDRFSAERLKGVDSTLKIQPAKLEDSAVYLCASSPKGPGTGLFNYEQYFGPGTRLTVT.

CDR3 DNA: TGCAGCGTATTATTTGGGGGGCGCACAGATACGCAGTATTTT. It yields the protein CSVLFGGRTDTQYF. This chain uses TRBV29-1 with TRBJ2-3; the D call may be TRBD1 or TRBD2 (6 bases each). V was trimmed by 6 bases and J by 1 base, leaving 14 bases between them. Germline values: CDR1 SQVTM, CDR2 ANQGSEA. This CDR3 has 14 residues.

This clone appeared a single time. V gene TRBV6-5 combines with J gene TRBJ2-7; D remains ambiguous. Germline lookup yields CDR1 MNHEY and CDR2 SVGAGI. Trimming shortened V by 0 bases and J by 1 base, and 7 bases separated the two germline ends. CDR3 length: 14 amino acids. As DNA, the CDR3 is TGTGCCAGCAGTTACTCCACGGAGTCCTACGAGCAGTACTTC. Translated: CASSYSTESYEQYF.

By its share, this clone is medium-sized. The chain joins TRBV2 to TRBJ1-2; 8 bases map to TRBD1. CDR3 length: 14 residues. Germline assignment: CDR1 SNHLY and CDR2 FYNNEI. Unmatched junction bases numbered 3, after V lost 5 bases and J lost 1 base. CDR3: CASSSQGDNYGYTF. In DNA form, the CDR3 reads TGTGCCAGCAGTTCACAGGGGGATAACTATGGCTACACCTTC.

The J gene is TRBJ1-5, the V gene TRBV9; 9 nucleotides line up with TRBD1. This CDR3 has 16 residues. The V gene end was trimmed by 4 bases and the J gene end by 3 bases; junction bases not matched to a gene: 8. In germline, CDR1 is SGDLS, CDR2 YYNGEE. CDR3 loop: CASSPEGTGLNQPQHF. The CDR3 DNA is TGTGCCAGCAGCCCCGAGGGGACAGGGCTCAATCAGCCCCAGCATTTT. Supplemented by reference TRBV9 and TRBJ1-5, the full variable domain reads DSGVTQTPKHLITATGQRVTLRCSPRSGDLSVYWYQQSLDQGLQFLIQYYNGEERAKGNILERFSAQQFPDLHSELNLSSLELGDSALYFCASSPEGTGLNQPQHFGDGTRLSIL.

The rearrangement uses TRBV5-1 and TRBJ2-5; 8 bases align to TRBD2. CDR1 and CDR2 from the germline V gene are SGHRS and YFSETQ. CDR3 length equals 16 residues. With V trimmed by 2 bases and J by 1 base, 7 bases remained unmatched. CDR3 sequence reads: CASSFGVAGIQETQYF. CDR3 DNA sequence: TGCGCCAGCAGCTTCGGCGTAGCGGGGATCCAAGAGACCCAGTACTTC.

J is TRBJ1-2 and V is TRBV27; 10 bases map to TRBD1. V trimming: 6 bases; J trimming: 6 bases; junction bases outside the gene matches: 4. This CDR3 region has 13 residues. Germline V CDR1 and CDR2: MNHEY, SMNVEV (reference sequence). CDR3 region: CASRGQGQDGYTF. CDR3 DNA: TGTGCCAGCAGGGGACAGGGGCAGGATGGCTACACCTTC.

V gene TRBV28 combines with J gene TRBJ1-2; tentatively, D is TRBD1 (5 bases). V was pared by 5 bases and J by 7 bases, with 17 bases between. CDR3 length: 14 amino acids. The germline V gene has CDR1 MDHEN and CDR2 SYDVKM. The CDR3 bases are TGTGCCAGCAGTCGACCGCAGGGAAGTTCTGGCTACACCTTC. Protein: CASSRPQGSSGYTF.

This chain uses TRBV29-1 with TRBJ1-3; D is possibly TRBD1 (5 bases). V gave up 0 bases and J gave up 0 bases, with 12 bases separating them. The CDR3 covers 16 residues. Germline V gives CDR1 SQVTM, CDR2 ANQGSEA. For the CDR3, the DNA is TGCAGCGTTGAAGATCAAGGGGCCAGCTCTGGAAACACCATATATTTT. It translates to CSVEDQGASSGNTIYF.

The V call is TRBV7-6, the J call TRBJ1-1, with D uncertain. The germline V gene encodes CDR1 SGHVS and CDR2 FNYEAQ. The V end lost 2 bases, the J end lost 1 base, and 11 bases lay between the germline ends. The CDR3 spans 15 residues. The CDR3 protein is CASSLSTVGNTEAFF. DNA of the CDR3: TGTGCCAGCAGCTTAAGTACGGTAGGGAACACTGAAGCTTTCTTT.

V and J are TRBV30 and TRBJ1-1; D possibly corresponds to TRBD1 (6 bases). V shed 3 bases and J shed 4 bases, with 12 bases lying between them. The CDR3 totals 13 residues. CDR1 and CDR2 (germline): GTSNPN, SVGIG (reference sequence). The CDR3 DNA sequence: TGTGCCTGGAGCCTCGGGGGGGCCACTGAAGCTTTCTTT. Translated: CAWSLGGATEAFF.

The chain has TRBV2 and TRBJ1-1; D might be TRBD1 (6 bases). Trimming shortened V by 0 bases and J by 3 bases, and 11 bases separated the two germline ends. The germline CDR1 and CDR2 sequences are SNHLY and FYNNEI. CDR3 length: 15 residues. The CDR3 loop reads CASSEAGGYDTEAFF. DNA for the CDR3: TGTGCCAGCAGTGAAGCAGGGGGATATGACACTGAAGCTTTCTTT.

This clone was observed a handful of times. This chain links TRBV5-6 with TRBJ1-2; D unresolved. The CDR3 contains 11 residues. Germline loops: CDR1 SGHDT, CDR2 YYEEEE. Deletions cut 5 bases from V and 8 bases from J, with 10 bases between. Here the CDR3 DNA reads TGTGCCAGCAGAAAGACGCTGGGCTACACCTTC. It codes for CASRKTLGYTF.

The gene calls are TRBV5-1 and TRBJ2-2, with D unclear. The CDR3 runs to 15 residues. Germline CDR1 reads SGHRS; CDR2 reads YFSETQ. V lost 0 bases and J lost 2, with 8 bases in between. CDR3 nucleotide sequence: TGCGCCAGCAGCTTGGCACAGCAAAACACCGGGGAGCTGTTTTTT. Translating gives CASSLAQQNTGELFF.